Below, 2 T cell receptor beta chains from the same sample are listed, as sequenced in a study of T-cell reconstitution after alpha-beta-depleted transplantation in children. Unique molecular identifiers were used to barcode this TCRbeta library. TCRdb independently ran MiXCR on the PCR reads; one entry per CDR3 protein. The repertoire includes roughly 90,000 distinct CDR3 sequences, 12% of them detected once, and approximately 14% sits in the top ten. The source was PBMCs from the stem cell graft donor, collected from the stem cell graft. Source of these receptors: a human donor who donated a stem cell graft to a child with inherited bone marrow failure.

This chain connects TRBV10-3 to TRBJ1-5, with 8 bases that match TRBD1. CDR3 size: 20 residues. V lost 0 bases, J lost 1 base, and 14 bases stayed unmatched. In germline, CDR1 is ENHRY, CDR2 SYGVKD. The CDR3 is CAISESVGQGAIGSNQPQHF. CDR3 sequence (DNA): TGTGCCATCAGTGAGTCAGTTGGGCAGGGGGCGATTGGAAGCAATCAGCCCCAGCATTTT.

This clonotype was counted between two and nine times. V is TRBV7-8 and J is TRBJ2-3; a possible D gene is TRBD2 (5 bases). V was shortened by 3 bases and J by 1 base, with 8 bases between the two germline ends. Germline V CDR1 and CDR2: SGHVS, FQNEAQ. The CDR3 runs 14 residues. The CDR3 sequence is CASSLDGGTDTQYF. As DNA, the CDR3 is TGTGCCAGCAGCTTGGACGGGGGCACAGATACGCAGTATTTT. The whole variable domain, filled in from reference TRBV7-8 and TRBJ2-3, reads GAGVSQSPRYKVAKRGQDVALRCDPISGHVSLFWYQQALGQGPEFLTYFQNEAQLDKSGLPSDRFFAERPEGSVSTLKIQRTQQEDSAVYLCASSLDGGTDTQYFGPGTRLTVL.